In its sample, the clone carrying this TCR beta chain ranks as medium-sized. Its matching antigen is unknown. MiXCR, run by TCRdb on the reads, gives a single entry per CDR3 protein. The sample lists about 14,000 distinct CDR3 sequences; 20% to 25% were seen once. The data stem from a study of liver allograft versus peripheral blood T cells. Overall study: Recipients' peripheral blood supplied the T cell receptor repertoires against which those in transplanted livers were compared. Study-level findings and limits: Reported data describe T cell receptor repertoires within liver allografts as differing from those in peripheral blood.

Looked up from germline, CDR1 is SQVTM and CDR2 is ANQGSEA. CDR3 length equals 14 residues. V was pared by 8 bases and J by 3 bases, with 10 bases of the junction left unmatched. The TCR originated in a human patient who had a liver transplant. T cells may partly derive from the graft donor. This rearrangement joins TRBV29-1 to TRBJ2-3, with 8 bases that match TRBD2. Here the CDR3 reads CSTSAGELTDTQYF. CDR3 nucleotides: TGCAGCACCTCAGCGGGGGAGTTAACAGATACGCAGTATTTT.